Here is one TCR beta chain with its context. This specimen belongs to a study of T cell responses to AZD1222 COVID-19 vaccine. The J segment lost 3 bases and the V segment lost 0 bases, leaving 8 bases of the junction unmatched. The germline gives CDR1 SGHNT, CDR2 YYREEE (reference sequence). This CDR3 contains 16 residues. Assay used: immunoSEQ multiplex PCR; TCRdb lists only in-frame clones, some missing. The table records approximately 150,000 clones, 80% to 95% of them present only once. This receptor was taken from an adult in good health. The rearrangement uses TRBV5-4 and TRBJ1-2; 7 bases fit TRBD1. Specimen: peripheral blood, collected on day 0 of MenACWY control vaccination. The CDR3, as DNA: TGTGCCAGCAGCTTGGTTGGCCAGGGGGACCACTATGGCTACACCTTC. Translation gives CASSLVGQGDHYGYTF.